A selection of T cell receptor beta chains follows, all from one sample in a study of T cell responses to AZD1222 COVID-19 vaccine. TCRdb keeps only in-frame clones here, not all; method: immunoSEQ multiplex PCR. The sample contains about 140,000 clones, approximately 90% of which appear only once. The input for sequencing was peripheral blood, taken on day 0 of AZD1222 vaccination. These TCRs come from an adult in good health. The CDR3 runs from the conserved cysteine through the conserved F or W. D genes are given only for firm matches. Clone size is given for some rows only: seen once, a few or many times, or a class if the clone is expanded.

v_gene	j_gene	abundance	d_gene	CDR3aa	CDR3nt
TRBV20-1	TRBJ1-2	once	.	CSASSGTGYGYTF	TGCAGTGCTAGTTCCGGGACGGGCTATGGCTACACCTTC
TRBV5-1	TRBJ2-3	.	TRBD2	CASSTVAGGSTDTQYF	TGCGCCAGCAGCACCGTAGCGGGGGGGAGCACAGATACGCAGTATTTT
TRBV12-3/TRBV12-4	TRBJ2-7	once	.	CASIKGAQYF	TGTGCCAGCATTAAGGGTGCGCAGTACTTC
TRBV6-5	TRBJ2-5	.	.	CASSYSVLVKETQYF	TGTGCCAGCAGTTACTCAGTTTTGGTAAAAGAGACCCAGTACTTC
TRBV11-2	TRBJ2-7	.	TRBD2	CASSLAGGSGNYEQYF	TGTGCCAGCAGCTTAGCGGGCGGGAGTGGCAACTACGAGCAGTACTTC
TRBV18	TRBJ1-3	.	.	CASSPWDNSGNTIYF	TGTGCCAGCTCACCATGGGACAACTCTGGAAACACCATATATTTT
TRBV4-2	TRBJ2-7	.	.	CASSPLSSYEQYF	TGTGCCAGCAGCCCCCTGAGCTCCTACGAGCAGTACTTC
TRBV28	TRBJ2-7	.	.	CASSSPGRSYEQYF	TGTGCCAGCAGTTCCCCCGGCAGATCCTACGAGCAGTACTTC
TRBV6-1	TRBJ1-6	.	.	CASSEGEVRNSPLHF	TGTGCCAGCAGTGAAGGGGAGGTCCGGAATTCACCCCTCCACTTT
TRBV28	TRBJ1-3	.	.	CASSDLDWGNTIYF	TGTGCCAGCAGTGACCTCGACTGGGGAAACACCATATATTTT
TRBV28	TRBJ2-7	.	.	CASRPSVREQYF	TGTGCCAGCAGACCCTCAGTACGGGAGCAGTACTTC
TRBV29-1	TRBJ1-4	.	.	CSVEGVEEKLFF	TGCAGCGTTGAAGGGGTGGAGGAAAAACTGTTTTTT
TRBV6-5	TRBJ2-5	.	TRBD2	CASSYQISSGETQYF	TGTGCCAGCAGTTACCAAATTAGTAGCGGGGAGACCCAGTACTTC
TRBV30	TRBJ2-2	.	.	CAWKVGGEFSGELFF	TGTGCCTGGAAAGTTGGGGGAGAGTTCAGCGGGGAGCTGTTTTTT
TRBV24-1	TRBJ2-1	.	TRBD2	CATSGLTSGFYNEQFF	TGTGCCACCAGTGGCCTGACTAGCGGATTCTACAATGAGCAGTTCTTC
TRBV19	TRBJ1-1	once	.	CASTETEDTEAFF	TGTGCCAGTACTGAGACGGAGGACACTGAAGCTTTCTTT
TRBV20-1	TRBJ2-7	.	TRBD2	CSASSGRAYEQYF	TGCAGTGCTAGTAGCGGGAGGGCCTACGAGCAGTACTTC
TRBV7-8	TRBJ1-5	.	.	CASSLANAGQNQPQHF	TGTGCCAGCAGCTTAGCGAACGCAGGTCAGAATCAGCCCCAGCATTTT
TRBV7-3	TRBJ1-5	.	TRBD1	CASSSLSKGRDRADNSNQPQHF	TGTGCCAGCAGCTCCCTATCCAAAGGCCGGGACAGGGCCGACAATAGCAATCAGCCCCAGCATTTT
TRBV7-3	TRBJ2-2	.	.	CASSLTAGTNTGELFF	TGTGCCAGCAGCTTAACGGCGGGCACGAACACCGGGGAGCTGTTTTTT
TRBV30	TRBJ1-5	.	.	CAWSGRGRQPQHF	TGTGCCTGGAGCGGCCGGGGGCGGCAGCCCCAGCATTTT
TRBV19	TRBJ2-2	.	TRBD2	CASRLSGVTGELFF	TGTGCCTCTCGTCTGAGCGGGGTCACCGGGGAGCTGTTTTTT
TRBV27	TRBJ1-5	.	.	CASSHDGINQPQHF	TGTGCCAGCAGTCATGACGGAATCAATCAGCCCCAGCATTTT
TRBV28	TRBJ1-4	.	.	CASSFVMGPAVKLFF	TGTGCCAGCAGCTTTGTTATGGGCCCCGCCGTTAAACTGTTTTTT
TRBV7-9	TRBJ2-5	.	TRBD2	CASSPSGVSQETQYF	TGTGCCAGCAGCCCTAGCGGGGTCAGCCAAGAGACCCAGTACTTC
TRBV14	TRBJ1-1	.	.	CASSQERGTEAFF	TGTGCCAGCAGCCAAGAGAGAGGCACTGAAGCTTTCTTT
TRBV11-2	TRBJ2-7	.	.	CASSLGAVNHEQYF	TGTGCCAGCAGCTTAGGGGCAGTCAACCACGAGCAGTACTTC
TRBV9	TRBJ2-2	few	.	CASSGLLSTGELFF	TGTGCCAGCAGCGGCCTCTTAAGCACCGGGGAGCTGTTTTTT
TRBV7-2	TRBJ2-3	.	TRBD2	CASSARGGGTDTQYF	TGTGCCAGCAGCGCCCGGGGGGGCGGTACAGATACGCAGTATTTT
TRBV30	TRBJ2-1	.	TRBD2	CAWKTSGEFSYNEQFF	TGTGCCTGGAAGACTAGCGGGGAGTTCTCCTACAATGAGCAGTTCTTC
TRBV28	TRBJ2-7	.	.	CASSFWGGVYEQYF	TGTGCCAGCAGTTTTTGGGGCGGAGTCTACGAGCAGTACTTC
TRBV28	TRBJ2-5	.	.	CASSHEETQYF	TGTGCCAGCTCACACGAAGAGACCCAGTACTTC
TRBV28	TRBJ1-1	.	.	CASSRNTEAFF	TGTGCCAGCTCACGGAACACTGAAGCTTTCTTT
TRBV27	TRBJ2-1	.	.	CASSLPGAYNEQFF	TGTGCCAGCAGTTTGCCAGGGGCCTACAATGAGCAGTTCTTC
TRBV7-2	TRBJ1-3	.	.	CASSSQGHPGNTIYF	TGTGCCAGCAGCTCGCAGGGTCATCCTGGAAACACCATATATTTT
TRBV7-9	TRBJ1-1	.	.	CASRRVNSGTNTEAFF	TGTGCCAGCAGACGTGTCAATTCCGGCACGAACACTGAAGCTTTCTTT
TRBV5-1	TRBJ2-7	.	.	CASSLVGGDLYEQYF	TGCGCCAGCAGCTTGGTGGGGGGCGACCTCTACGAGCAGTACTTC
TRBV30	TRBJ1-6	.	.	CAWSVRAGPLHF	TGTGCCTGGAGTGTCAGGGCGGGACCCCTCCACTTT
TRBV27	TRBJ2-5	.	.	CASGFGETQYF	TGTGCCAGCGGGTTCGGAGAGACCCAGTACTTC
TRBV9	TRBJ1-3	once	TRBD1	CASSVGGQGHVAIYF	TGTGCCAGCAGCGTGGGGGGACAGGGTCACGTCGCCATATATTTT
TRBV6-4	TRBJ1-1	.	.	CASRDQNTEAFF	TGTGCCAGCAGGGACCAAAACACTGAAGCTTTCTTT
TRBV10-3	TRBJ2-3	.	TRBD2	CASSPSSGRSTDTQYF	TGTGCCTCTAGCCCTTCTAGCGGCCGTAGCACAGATACGCAGTATTTT
TRBV5-1	TRBJ2-3	once	.	CASSQHSGAADTQYF	TGCGCCAGCAGCCAACATAGTGGGGCCGCAGATACGCAGTATTTT
TRBV4-2	TRBJ1-2	.	TRBD1	CASNGETGRLSGYTF	TGTGCCAGCAACGGCGAGACAGGGAGGTTGTCTGGCTACACCTTC